This TCR beta chain originates from a study of tumor-infiltrating lymphocytes in primary liver carcinoma. Study summary: The five patients, who were men and women, ranged in age from 30 to 69 years. Tumors were staged T1-T3 N0M0 and measured roughly 4 to 11 cm across. Study-wide results and limits: Among the pair types, tumor region pairs showed more overlap than tumor-adjacent and tumor-blood pairs. Top-250-clone fractions were significantly higher in tumors than in blood (p = 0.039).

There are many counts of this clonotype. Its antigen is as yet unknown. This CDR3 comprises 14 residues. Germline V lookup: CDR1 SQVTM, CDR2 ANQGSEA. V lost 5 bases, J lost 0 bases, and 10 bases lay in between. The researchers produced TCR beta cDNA from roughly 500 ng total RNA with a constant-region primer. Each TCR beta library was derived from three nested multiplex PCR rounds that employed slightly modified ARM-PCR. Investigators reported that the first two PCR rounds, at around 9 cycles each, used TRBV1-TRBV30 forward primers with a C-beta reverse primer. TCRdb ran MiXCR on the multiplex PCR reads and lists one entry per CDR3 protein. The sample has approximately 320,000 distinct CDR3 sequences, 45% to 70% seen once. Unsorted whole blood served as the source of blood RNA, and germline DNA was extracted as well.

The source is a woman in her thirties with primary liver carcinoma and hepatitis B virus infection. The sequenced sample was peripheral blood. This chain connects TRBV29-1 to TRBJ2-2; D gene uncertain. The CDR3 loop is CSVCDSSNTGELFF. DNA of the CDR3: TGCAGCGTTTGTGACTCTTCGAACACCGGGGAGCTGTTTTTT.